This T cell receptor beta chain is drawn from a study of cytotoxic CD8 clonotypes in ibrutinib-treated CLL (dated by TCRdb to the early 2020s). Background for the entire study: In this cohort, about 16 patients were treatment-naive and ten to twelve were relapsed/refractory, while 17 to 18 had unmutated IGHV. Responses were partial in about 25 patients and complete in 2; after median approximately 5.5 years follow-up, about 14 stayed in remission and about twelve progressed. Cryopreserved peripheral blood mononuclear cells were collected before treatment, at response, and at either disease progression or sustained remission. Samples at response were collected after a median of roughly twelve months of treatment, with a range of roughly 6 to 40 months. Longitudinal samples were available for about 30% of the roughly 90 trial participants. Every remission and progressive disease sample was obtained while ibrutinib was still being received by the patients. Samples averaged approximately 250,000 productive templates and approximately 100,000 productive rearrangements. On the study overall, not on this receptor specifically: Public clonotypes were rare and either shrank or stayed stable during treatment, and the rise in clonality at ibrutinib response reflected expansion of private clonotypes. Baseline clonality exceeded that of age-matched healthy donors and correlated strongly with circulating CD8+ T-cell counts. Lymph node repertoires were not examined, and the timing of sampling was not matched between patients in sustained remission and those whose disease progressed. At ibrutinib response clonality went up, during sustained remission it held steady, and at progression it dropped back toward baseline.

Reading the germline V gene gives CDR1 MGHRA and CDR2 YSYEKL. The CDR3 measures 15 amino acids from cysteine to phenylalanine. Only CDR3 DNA is held: 45 bases, read in frame from base 1. Between the V and J ends, shortened by 4 bases and 1 base respectively, the junction contains 13 bases. The time point label, as the study defines it: progressive disease on ibrutinib. Around 2 micrograms of genomic DNA were extracted from cryopreserved PBMCs for TCR beta library preparation. Longitudinal blood samples from CLL patients on ibrutinib monotherapy were analyzed using high-throughput TCR beta sequencing. The patients took part in an open-label, single-center phase 2 trial of ibrutinib monotherapy. Each clonotype received, on average, around 10x coverage in deep resolution sequencing performed on a MiSeq, where the target depth lay between 1 in 1 million and 1 in 200,000 T cells. TCR beta libraries were generated with the immunoSEQ hsTCRB Kit. The original pipeline was this. Data were analyzed with ImmunoSEQ Data Assistant and ImmunoSEQ Analyzer, with V, D and J genes assigned per IMGT definitions. Clonality was computed as one minus normalized Shannon entropy of productive rearrangement frequencies, ranging from 0 to 1. Only overrepresented clonotypes making up at least 0.05% of each patient's repertoire were included in the public clonotype analysis. About twelve age-matched healthy donor repertoires from immuneACCESS were used as controls for clonality. TCRdb carries this immuneACCESS record with in-frame sequences only. Its versions omit some clonotypes, under half of them owing to an unresolved V gene in the studies checked, with the rest unexplained. That table is the source of V, J and clone size, and D and trimming were worked out from the DNA. This sample comprises fewer than 40,000 clones, 65% to 70% of them detected only once. The leading ten clones occupy 5.5% to 7% of the sample.

Comment on this clone: Its antigen is currently not known. There are no base qualities to consult, and no much larger clone falls within one base.

The rearranged chain carries TRBV4-1 and TRBJ2-5; the D segment cannot be called with confidence. The sample in question was PBMCs, obtained at disease progression, from a patient treated with ibrutinib. This TCR was sampled from a human donor with chronic lymphocytic leukemia. The nucleotides are TGCGCCAGCAGCCTAGTTCCATCTGGCCAAGAGACCCAGTACTTC. Its coded protein is CASSLVPSGQETQYF.